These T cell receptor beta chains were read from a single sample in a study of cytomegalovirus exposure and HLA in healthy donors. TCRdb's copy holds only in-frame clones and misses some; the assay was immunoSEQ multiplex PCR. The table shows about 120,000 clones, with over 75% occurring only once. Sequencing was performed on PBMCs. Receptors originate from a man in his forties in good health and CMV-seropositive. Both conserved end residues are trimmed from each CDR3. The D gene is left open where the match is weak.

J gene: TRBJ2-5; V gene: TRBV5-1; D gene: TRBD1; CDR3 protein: ASSWTDRDQETQY
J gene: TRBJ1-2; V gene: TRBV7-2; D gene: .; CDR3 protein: ASSPRGTFAYGYT
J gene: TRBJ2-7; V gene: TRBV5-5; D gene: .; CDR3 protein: ASSLEGWSEGY
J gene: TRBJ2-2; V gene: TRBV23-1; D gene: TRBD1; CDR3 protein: ASSQAQGQATNTGELF
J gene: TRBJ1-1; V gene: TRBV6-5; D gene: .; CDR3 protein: ASSSTTSLNTEAF
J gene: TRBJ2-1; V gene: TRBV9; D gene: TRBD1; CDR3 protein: ASSKPGQGTVEQF
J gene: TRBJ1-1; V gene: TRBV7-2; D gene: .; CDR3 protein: ASSAGRMNTEAF
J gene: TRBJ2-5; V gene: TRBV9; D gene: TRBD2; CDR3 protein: ASSVVVGGGETQY
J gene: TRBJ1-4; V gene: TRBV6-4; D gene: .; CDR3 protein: ASSDTPGGEKLF
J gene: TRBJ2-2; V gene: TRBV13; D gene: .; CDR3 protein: ASLKEGGSRTGELF
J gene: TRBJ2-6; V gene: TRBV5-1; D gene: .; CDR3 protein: ASKSDSGANGLT
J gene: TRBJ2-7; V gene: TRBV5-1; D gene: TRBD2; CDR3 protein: ASSLVPALAGGSYEQY
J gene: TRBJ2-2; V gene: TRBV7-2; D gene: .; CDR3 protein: ASSSNSRLAGELF
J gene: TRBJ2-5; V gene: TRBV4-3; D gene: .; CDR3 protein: ASSQGSIGEDQETQY
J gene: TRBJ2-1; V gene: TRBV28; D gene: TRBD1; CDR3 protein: ASQTGGGNEQF
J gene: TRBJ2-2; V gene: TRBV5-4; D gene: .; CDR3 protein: ASSGQGGRTGELF
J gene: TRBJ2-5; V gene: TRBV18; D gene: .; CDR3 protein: ASSPGQGQETQY
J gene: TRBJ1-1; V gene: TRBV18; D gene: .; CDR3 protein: ASSPQGGSEAF
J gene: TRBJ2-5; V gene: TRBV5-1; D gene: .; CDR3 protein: ASKDPGVQETQY
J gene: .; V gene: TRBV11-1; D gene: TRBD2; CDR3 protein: ASSLGTSGGTLHEQY
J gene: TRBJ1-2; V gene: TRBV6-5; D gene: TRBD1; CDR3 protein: ASSYTQGSGYT
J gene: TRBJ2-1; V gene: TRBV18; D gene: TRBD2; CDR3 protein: ASSQAAGLNNEQF
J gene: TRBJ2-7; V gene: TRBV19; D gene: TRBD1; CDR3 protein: ASSVTGGAGTYEQY
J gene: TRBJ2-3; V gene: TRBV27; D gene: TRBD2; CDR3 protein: ASSPNRLAYGTDTQY
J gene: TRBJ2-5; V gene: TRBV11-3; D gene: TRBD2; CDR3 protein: ASSPSTSGHQETQY
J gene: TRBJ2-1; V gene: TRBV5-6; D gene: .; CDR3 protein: ASSLILGRPNDQF
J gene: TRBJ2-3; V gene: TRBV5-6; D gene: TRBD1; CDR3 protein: ASSFDRGLTDTQY
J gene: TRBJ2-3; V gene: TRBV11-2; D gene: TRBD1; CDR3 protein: ASRGTGQGFYTDTQY
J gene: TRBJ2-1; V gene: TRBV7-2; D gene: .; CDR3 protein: ASSLADRLNEQF
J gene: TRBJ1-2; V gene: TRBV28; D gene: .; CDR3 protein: ASSLEAARGYT
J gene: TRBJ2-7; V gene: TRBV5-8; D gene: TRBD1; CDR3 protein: ASSLGDRVAHEQY
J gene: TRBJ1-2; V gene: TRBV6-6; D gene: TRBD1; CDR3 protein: ASNKARDRFGYT
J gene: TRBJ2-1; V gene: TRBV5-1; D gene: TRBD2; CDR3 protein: ASRPGLVSQPLGGGYNEQF
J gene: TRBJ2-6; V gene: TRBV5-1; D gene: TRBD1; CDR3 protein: ASSWGQLNGANVLT
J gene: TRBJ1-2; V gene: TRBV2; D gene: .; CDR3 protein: DSSEGRQGRSGYT
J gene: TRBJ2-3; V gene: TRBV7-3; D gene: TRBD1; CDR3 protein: ASSPGGSSTDTQY
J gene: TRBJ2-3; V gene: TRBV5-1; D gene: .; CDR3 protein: ASSLWAGGLTDTQY
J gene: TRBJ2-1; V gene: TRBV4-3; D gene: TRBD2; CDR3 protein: ASSQGSGDSYNEQF
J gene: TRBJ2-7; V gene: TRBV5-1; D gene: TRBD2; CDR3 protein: ASSPGGGSSYEQY
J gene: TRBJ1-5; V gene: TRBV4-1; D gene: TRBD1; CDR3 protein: ASSQDRDSLNQPQH
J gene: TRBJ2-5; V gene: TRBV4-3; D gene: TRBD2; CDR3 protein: ASSQAWASGGPYQETQY
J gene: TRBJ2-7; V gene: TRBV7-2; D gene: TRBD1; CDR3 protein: ASSLEGVPGTGLLYEQY
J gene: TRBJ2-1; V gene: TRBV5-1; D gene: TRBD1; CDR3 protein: ASSLGAGGGEQF
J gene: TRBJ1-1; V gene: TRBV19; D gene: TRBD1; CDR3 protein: ASRPGTAAEAF
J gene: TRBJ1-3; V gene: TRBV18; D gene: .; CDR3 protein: ASSEGQSSGNTIY
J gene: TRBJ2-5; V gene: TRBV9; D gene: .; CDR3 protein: ASSGRVSQEEQY
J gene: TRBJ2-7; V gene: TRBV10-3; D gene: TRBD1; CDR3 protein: ATTGTGDREQY